These 8 T cell receptor beta chains were sequenced from one sample in a study of cytomegalovirus exposure and HLA in healthy donors listed by TCRdb under 2017. The method was the immunoSEQ multiplex PCR assay. For the multiplex PCR, a mixture combining 60 forward primers for TCR Vbeta segments and 13 reverse primers for TCR Jbeta segments was used. The clones in this table, taken by TCRdb from immuneACCESS, are in-frame only. Not every clone is retained; where verified, under half of the shortfall comes from an unresolved V gene, and the cause of the rest is unknown. The sample profile shows about 150,000 clones; approximately 85% of them were found once. The top ten constitute approximately 2.5% of the sample. Specimen: PBMCs. The receptors shown here come from a woman aged 18-35 years in good health and CMV-seronegative.

V gene TRBV21-1 combines with J gene TRBJ2-6; the D call TRBD2 from the table was never checked on the DNA. TRBV21-1 is deemed a pseudogene. CDR3 size: 19 residues. As DNA, the CDR3 is TGTGCCATCCCAGGGATAGCGGGAGGGCCTTGTTCTGGGGCCAACGTCCTGACTTTC. Residues: CAIPGIAGGPCSGANVLTF.

CDR3 sequence (DNA): TGTGCCAGCAGCAAAGGACAGGGCTTGAGGCGTTTT. This sequence encodes CASSKGQGLRRF. This chain links TRBV21-1 with TRBJ1-4; the table gives TRBD1 as D, unverified against the DNA. TRBV21-1 is classified as a pseudogene. The CDR3 spans 12 residues.

The chain links TRBV19 to TRBJ2-2, with TRBD1 as a possible D gene (5 bases). This CDR3 is built from 14 residues. Germline CDR1 is LNHDA and CDR2 is SQIVND (reference sequence). V was pared by 7 bases and J by 5 bases, with 14 bases between. The CDR3 sequence is CASMWQGRTGELFF. The CDR3 DNA reads TGTGCCAGTATGTGGCAGGGAAGAACCGGGGAGCTGTTTTTT.

This chain joins TRBV9 and TRBJ2-3; 14 positions match TRBD2. This CDR3 has 17 residues. With V trimmed by 3 bases and J by 4 bases, 7 bases remained unmatched. In germline, CDR1 is SGDLS, CDR2 YYNGEE. The CDR3 sequence: CASSAGTSGSRPDTQYF. Here the CDR3 DNA reads TGTGCCAGCAGCGCCGGGACTAGCGGGAGTAGGCCAGATACGCAGTATTTT.

CDR3 DNA: TGCGCCAGCAGCTTGGACCCAGGGGGACCGTCCTACAATGAGCAGTTCTTC. It codes for CASSLDPGGPSYNEQFF. This chain uses TRBV5-1 with TRBJ2-1, with 7 bases fitting TRBD1. Germline lookup yields CDR1 SGHRS and CDR2 YFSETQ. The CDR3 sequence is 17 residues long. V trimming: 0 bases; J trimming: 1 base; junction bases outside the gene matches: 7.

The chain employs TRBV13 and TRBJ2-1; D may be TRBD1 (5 bases). CDR1 and CDR2 from the germline V gene are PRHDT and FYEKMQ (reference sequence). The CDR3 length is 15 residues. V gave up 4 bases and J gave up 4 bases, with 14 bases separating them. The CDR3 DNA is TGTGCCAGCAGCTCCCAGGGCCTTGAGTACAATGAGCAGTTCTTC. It codes for CASSSQGLEYNEQFF. Complete variable domain (other parts from reference TRBV13 and TRBJ2-1): AAGVIQSPRHLIKEKRETATLKCYPIPRHDTVYWYQQGPGQDPQFLISFYEKMQSDKGSIPDRFSAQQFSDYHSELNMSSLELGDSALYFCASSSQGLEYNEQFFGPGTRLTVL.

The J gene is TRBJ1-4, the V gene TRBV6-1; D possibly corresponds to TRBD1 (6 bases). V was shortened by 4 bases and J by 14 bases, with 14 bases between the two germline ends. Germline V gene lookup returns CDR1 MNHNS and CDR2 SASEGT. The CDR3 is 12 residues long. The CDR3: CASSAKTGILFF. The CDR3, as DNA: TGTGCCAGCAGTGCTAAGACAGGCATCCTGTTTTTT.

V gene TRBV30 combines with J gene TRBJ2-1; 12 bases are shared with TRBD2. Per the germline V gene, CDR1 is GTSNPN and CDR2 is SVGIG (reference sequence). V lost 2 bases and J lost 5; bases outside the gene matches: 10. The CDR3 covers 17 residues. CDR3 sequence: CAWSPRLLAGGDNEQFF. In nucleotides, the CDR3 is TGTGCCTGGAGTCCACGACTACTAGCGGGGGGTGACAATGAGCAGTTCTTC.